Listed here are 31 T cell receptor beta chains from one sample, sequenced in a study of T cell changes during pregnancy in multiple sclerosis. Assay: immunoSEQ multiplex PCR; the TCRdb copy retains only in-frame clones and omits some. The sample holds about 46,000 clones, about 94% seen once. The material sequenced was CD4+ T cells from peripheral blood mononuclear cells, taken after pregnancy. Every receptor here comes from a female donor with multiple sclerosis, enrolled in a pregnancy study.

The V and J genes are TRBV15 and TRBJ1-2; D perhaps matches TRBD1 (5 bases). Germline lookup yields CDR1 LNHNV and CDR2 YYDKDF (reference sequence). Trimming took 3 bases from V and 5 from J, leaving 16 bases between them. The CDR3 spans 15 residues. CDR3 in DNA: TGTGCCACCAGCAGTAGCGGCAGGGAAGGGTATGGCTACACCTTC. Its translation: CATSSSGREGYGYTF. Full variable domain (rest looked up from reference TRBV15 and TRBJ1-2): DAMVIQNPRYQVTQFGKPVTLSCSQTLNHNVMYWYQQKSSQAPKLLFHYYDKDFNNEADTPDNFQSRRPNTSFCFLDIRSPGLGDTAMYLCATSSSGREGYGYTFGSGTRLTVV.

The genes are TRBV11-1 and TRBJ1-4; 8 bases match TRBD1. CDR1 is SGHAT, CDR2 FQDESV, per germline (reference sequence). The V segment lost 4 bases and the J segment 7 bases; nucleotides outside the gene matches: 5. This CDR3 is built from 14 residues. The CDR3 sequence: CASSSGTGGEKLFF. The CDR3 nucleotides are TGTGCCAGCAGCTCGGGGACAGGCGGTGAAAAACTGTTTTTT.

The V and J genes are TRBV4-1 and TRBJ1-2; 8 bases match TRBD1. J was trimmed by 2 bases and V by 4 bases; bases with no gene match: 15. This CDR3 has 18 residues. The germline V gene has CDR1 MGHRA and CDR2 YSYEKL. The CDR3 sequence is CASSPDKTGGSSNYGYTF. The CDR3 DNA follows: TGCGCCAGCAGCCCCGACAAAACAGGGGGTAGTTCGAACTATGGCTACACCTTC.

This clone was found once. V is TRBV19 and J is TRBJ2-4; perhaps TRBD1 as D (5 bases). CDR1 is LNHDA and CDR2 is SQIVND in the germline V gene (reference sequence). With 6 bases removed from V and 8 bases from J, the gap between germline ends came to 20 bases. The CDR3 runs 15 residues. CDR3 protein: CASRSRGAGSDIQYF. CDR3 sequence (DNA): TGTGCCAGTAGGTCCCGTGGGGCAGGTTCGGACATTCAGTACTTC.

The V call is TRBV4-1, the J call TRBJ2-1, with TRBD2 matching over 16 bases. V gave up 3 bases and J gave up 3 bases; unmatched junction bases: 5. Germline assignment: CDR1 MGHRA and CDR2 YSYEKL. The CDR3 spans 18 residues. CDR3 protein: CASSQGLAGGRGYNEQFF. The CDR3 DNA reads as TGCGCCAGCAGCCAGGGACTAGCGGGAGGGCGTGGCTACAATGAGCAGTTCTTC.

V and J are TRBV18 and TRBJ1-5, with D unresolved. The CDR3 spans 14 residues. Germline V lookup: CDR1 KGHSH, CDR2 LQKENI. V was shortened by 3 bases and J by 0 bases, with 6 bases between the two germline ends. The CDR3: CASSPLDSNQPQHF. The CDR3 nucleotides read TGTGCCAGCTCACCGTTAGATAGCAATCAGCCCCAGCATTTT.

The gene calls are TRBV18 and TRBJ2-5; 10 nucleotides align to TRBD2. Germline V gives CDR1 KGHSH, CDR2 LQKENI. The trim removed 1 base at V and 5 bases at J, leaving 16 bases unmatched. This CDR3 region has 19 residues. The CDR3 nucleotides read TGTGCCAGCTCACCACTCTCTCGGGTCGCTAGCGGGAGACAGGAGACCCAGTACTTC. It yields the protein CASSPLSRVASGRQETQYF.

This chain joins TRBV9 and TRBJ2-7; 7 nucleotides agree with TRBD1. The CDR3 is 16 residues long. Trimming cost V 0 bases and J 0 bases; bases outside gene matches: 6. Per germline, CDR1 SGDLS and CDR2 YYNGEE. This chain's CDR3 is CASSVAIGTDSYEQYF. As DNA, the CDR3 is TGTGCCAGCAGCGTAGCTATAGGGACAGACTCCTACGAGCAGTACTTC.

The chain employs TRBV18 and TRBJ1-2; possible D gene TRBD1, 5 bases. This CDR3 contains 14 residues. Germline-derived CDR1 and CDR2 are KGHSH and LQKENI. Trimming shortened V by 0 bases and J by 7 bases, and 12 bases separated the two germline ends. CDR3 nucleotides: TGTGCCAGCTCACCACCGAACAGGCGGGGTGGCTACACCTTC. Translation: CASSPPNRRGGYTF.

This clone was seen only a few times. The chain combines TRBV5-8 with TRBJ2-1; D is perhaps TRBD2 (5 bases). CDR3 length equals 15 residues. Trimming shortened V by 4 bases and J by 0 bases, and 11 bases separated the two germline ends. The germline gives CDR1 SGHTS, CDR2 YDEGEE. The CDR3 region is CASSPSRSSYNEQFF. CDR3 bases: TGTGCCAGCAGCCCTAGCAGGAGCTCCTACAATGAGCAGTTCTTC.

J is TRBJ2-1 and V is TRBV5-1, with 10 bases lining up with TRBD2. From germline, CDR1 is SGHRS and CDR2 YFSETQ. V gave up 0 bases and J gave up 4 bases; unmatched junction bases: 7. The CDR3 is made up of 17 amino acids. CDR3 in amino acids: CASSLASASGGYNEQFF. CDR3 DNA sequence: TGCGCCAGCAGCTTGGCCTCTGCTAGCGGGGGTTACAATGAGCAGTTCTTC.

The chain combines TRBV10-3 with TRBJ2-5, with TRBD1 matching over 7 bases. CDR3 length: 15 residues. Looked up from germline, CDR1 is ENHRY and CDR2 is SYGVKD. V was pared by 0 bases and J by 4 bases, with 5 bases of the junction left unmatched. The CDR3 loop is CAISESQTGRETQYF. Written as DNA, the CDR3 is TGTGCCATCAGTGAGTCCCAGACAGGGAGAGAGACCCAGTACTTC.

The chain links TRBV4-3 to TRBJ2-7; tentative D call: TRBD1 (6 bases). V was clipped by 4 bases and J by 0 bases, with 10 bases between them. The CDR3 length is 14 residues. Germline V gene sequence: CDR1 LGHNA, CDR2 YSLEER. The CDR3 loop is CASSLDSLSYEQYF. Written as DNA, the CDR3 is TGCGCCAGCAGCCTGGACAGTCTCTCCTACGAGCAGTACTTC.

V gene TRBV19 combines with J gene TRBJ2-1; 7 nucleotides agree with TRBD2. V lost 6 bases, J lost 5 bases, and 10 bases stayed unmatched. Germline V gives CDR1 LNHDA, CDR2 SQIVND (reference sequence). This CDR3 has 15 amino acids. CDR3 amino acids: CASSGGSGNNNEQFF. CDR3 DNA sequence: TGTGCCAGTAGCGGGGGGTCGGGGAATAACAATGAGCAGTTCTTC.

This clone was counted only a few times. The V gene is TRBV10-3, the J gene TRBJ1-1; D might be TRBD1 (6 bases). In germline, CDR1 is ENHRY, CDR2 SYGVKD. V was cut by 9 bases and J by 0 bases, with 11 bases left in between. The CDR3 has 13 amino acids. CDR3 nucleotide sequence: TGTGCCATTCGGACAGCCATGAACACTGAAGCTTTCTTT. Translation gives CAIRTAMNTEAFF.

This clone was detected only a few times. Here the CDR3 DNA reads TGTGCCAGCAGCTCGAGCGGGGTCGAGGGTGGCTACACCTTC. This sequence encodes CASSSSGVEGGYTF. The chain is built from TRBV7-9 and TRBJ1-2, with D uncertain. CDR1 and CDR2 (germline): SEHNR, FQNEAQ (reference sequence). This CDR3 is built from 14 residues. V was trimmed by 4 bases and J by 7 bases, leaving 16 bases between them.

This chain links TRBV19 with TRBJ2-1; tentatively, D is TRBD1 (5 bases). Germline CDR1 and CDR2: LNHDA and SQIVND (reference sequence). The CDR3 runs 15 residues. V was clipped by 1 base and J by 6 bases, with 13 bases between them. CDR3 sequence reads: CASSIVSRVGNEQFF. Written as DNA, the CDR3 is TGTGCCAGTAGTATAGTTAGCAGGGTGGGCAATGAGCAGTTCTTC.

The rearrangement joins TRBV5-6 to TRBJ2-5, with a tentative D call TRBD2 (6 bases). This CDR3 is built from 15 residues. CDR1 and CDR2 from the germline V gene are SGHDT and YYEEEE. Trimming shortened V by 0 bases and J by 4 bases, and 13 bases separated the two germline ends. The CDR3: CASSLAPSVGETQYF. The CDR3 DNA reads TGTGCCAGCAGCTTGGCCCCTAGCGTTGGAGAGACCCAGTACTTC.

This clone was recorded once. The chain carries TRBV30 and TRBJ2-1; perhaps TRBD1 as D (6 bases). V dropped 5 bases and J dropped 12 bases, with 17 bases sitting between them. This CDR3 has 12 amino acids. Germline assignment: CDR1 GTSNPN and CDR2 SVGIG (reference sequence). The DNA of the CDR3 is TGTGCCTGGGGAATCCTACAGGGAGTGCAGTTCTTC. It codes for CAWGILQGVQFF.

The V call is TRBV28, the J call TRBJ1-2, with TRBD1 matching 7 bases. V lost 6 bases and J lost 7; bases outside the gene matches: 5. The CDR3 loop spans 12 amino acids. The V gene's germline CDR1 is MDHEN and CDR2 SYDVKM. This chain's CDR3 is CASRPDRTGYTF. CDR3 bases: TGTGCCAGCAGACCGGACAGGACTGGCTACACCTTC.

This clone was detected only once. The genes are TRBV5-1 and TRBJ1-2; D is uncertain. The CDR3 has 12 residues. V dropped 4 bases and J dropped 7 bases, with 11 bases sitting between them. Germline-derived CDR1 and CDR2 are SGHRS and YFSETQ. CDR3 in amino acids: CASSPSGGGYTF. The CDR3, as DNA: TGCGCCAGCAGCCCCTCCGGTGGTGGCTACACCTTC.

CDR3 DNA sequence: TGTGCCAGCACCCGTCAACAGGGGTTTAGCAATCAGCCCCAGCATTTT. Amino acids: CASTRQQGFSNQPQHF. This chain uses TRBV6-6 with TRBJ1-5, with TRBD1 identical over 7 bases. Germline values: CDR1 MNHNY, CDR2 SVGAGI (reference sequence). The V gene end was trimmed by 7 bases and the J gene end by 0 bases; junction bases not matched to a gene: 9. CDR3 length: 16 amino acids.

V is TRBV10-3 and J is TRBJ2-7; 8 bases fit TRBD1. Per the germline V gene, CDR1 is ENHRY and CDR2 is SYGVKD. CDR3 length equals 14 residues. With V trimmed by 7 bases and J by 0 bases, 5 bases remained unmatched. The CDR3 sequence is CAIKGTGSSYEQYF. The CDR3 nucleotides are TGTGCCATCAAAGGGACAGGTAGCTCCTACGAGCAGTACTTC.

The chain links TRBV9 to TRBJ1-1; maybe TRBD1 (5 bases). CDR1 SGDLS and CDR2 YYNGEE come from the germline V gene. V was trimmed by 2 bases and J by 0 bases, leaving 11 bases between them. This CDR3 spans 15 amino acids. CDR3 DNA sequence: TGTGCCAGCAGCGTGGGGGGAGGATTGAACACTGAAGCTTTCTTT. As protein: CASSVGGGLNTEAFF.

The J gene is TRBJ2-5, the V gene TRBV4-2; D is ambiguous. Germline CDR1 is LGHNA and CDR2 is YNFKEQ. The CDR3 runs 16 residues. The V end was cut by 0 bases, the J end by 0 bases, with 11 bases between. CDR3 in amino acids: CASSQEGTGYQETQYF. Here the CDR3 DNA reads TGTGCCAGCAGCCAAGAGGGTACGGGTTACCAAGAGACCCAGTACTTC.

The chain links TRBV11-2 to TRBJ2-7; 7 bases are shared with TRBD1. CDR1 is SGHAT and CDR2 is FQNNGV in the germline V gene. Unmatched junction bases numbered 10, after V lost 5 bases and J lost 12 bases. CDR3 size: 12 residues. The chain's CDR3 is CASSRNPGQLYF. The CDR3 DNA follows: TGTGCCAGCAGCCGGAACCCGGGACAGCTGTACTTC.

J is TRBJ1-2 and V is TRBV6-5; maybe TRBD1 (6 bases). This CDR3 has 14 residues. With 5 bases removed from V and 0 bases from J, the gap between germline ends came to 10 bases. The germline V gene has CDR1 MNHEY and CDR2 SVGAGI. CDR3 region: CASSRTVTNYGYTF. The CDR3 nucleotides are TGTGCCAGCAGTCGGACAGTTACTAACTATGGCTACACCTTC.

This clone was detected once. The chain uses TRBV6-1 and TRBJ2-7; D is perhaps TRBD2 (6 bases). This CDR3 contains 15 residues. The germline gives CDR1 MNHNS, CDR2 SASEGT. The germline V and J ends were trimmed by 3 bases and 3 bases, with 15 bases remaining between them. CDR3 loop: CASSDEGGRFYEQYF. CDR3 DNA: TGTGCCAGCAGTGATGAGGGAGGAAGATTCTACGAGCAGTACTTC.

The CDR3 reads CASKVSGANYGYTF. The DNA for the CDR3 is TGTGCCAGCAAAGTGTCAGGGGCTAACTATGGCTACACCTTC. The chain recombines TRBV28 with TRBJ1-2; weak D call: TRBD1 (6 bases). The length of the CDR3 is 14 residues. V was clipped by 7 bases and J by 0 bases, with 12 bases between them. The germline CDR1 and CDR2 sequences are MDHEN and SYDVKM.

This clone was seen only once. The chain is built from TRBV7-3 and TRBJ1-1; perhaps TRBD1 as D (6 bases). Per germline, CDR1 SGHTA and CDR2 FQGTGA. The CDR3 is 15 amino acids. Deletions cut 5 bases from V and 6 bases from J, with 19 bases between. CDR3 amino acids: CASSTNTGTLAEAFF. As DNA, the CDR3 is TGTGCCAGCAGCACAAACACAGGGACACTCGCTGAAGCTTTCTTT.

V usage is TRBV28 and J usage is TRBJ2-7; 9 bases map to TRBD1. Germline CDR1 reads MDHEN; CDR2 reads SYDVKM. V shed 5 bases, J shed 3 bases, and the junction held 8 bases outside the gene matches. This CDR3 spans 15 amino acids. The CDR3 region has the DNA TGTGCCAGCAGTACACGACAGGGGGTCTTCTACGAGCAGTACTTC. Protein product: CASSTRQGVFYEQYF.